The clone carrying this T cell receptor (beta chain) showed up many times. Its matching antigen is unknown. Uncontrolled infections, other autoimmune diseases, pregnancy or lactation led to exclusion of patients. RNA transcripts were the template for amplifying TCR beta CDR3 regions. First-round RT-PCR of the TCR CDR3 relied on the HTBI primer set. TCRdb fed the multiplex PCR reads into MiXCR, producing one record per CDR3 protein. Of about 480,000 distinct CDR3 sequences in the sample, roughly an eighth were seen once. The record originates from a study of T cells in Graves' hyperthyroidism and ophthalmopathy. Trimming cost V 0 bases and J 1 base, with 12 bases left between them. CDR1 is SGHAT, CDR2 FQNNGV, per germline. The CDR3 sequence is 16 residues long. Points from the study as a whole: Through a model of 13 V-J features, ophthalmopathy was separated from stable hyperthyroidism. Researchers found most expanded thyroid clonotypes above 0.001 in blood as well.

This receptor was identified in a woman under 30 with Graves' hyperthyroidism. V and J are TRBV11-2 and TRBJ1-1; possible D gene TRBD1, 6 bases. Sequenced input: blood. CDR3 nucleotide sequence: TGTGCCAGCAGCTTAGATTCTGGGGGCGCGAACACTGAAGCTTTCTTT. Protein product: CASSLDSGGANTEAFF.